This T cell receptor beta chain originates from a study of cytomegalovirus exposure and HLA in healthy donors. As for the study in general: The platform used for the 110 or so validation repertoires matched that of the 500 to 850 first-cohort repertoires, a later analysis reported.

The study, taken as a whole, reports: Researchers reported that a few CMV-associated chains were confirmed in vitro as CMV antigen-specific. Many donors carried some public TCRs, although rarity characterized most TCR sequences.

CDR1 is GTSNPN, CDR2 SVGIG, per germline (reference sequence). V trimming: 2 bases; J trimming: 8 bases; junction bases outside the gene matches: 16. There are 17 residues in the CDR3. As concerns this clone: What it recognizes is unknown.

Sequencing used immunoSEQ multiplex PCR; TCRdb keeps in-frame clones, though not all of them. The sample contains 200,000 to 300,000 clones, around 85% of which appear only once. Input material: PBMCs. The sequence was obtained from a woman aged 30 to 39 in good health and CMV-seropositive. The chain employs TRBV30 and TRBJ2-7; TRBD2 agrees at 12 bases. CDR3 sequence (DNA): TGTGCCTGGAGTCTACCCGGGACTAGCGGGCTATCTACGAAGCAGTACTTC. Translating it yields CAWSLPGTSGLSTKQYF.